The entry below describes one T cell receptor (beta chain). Its matching antigen is unknown. The assay was immunoSEQ multiplex PCR, and TCRdb's table has in-frame clones only and misses some. This repertoire shows about 2,900 clones, under 35% found once; its top ten account for 10%. This CDR3 region has 13 residues. V lost 7 bases and J lost 0, with 8 bases in between. Germline lookup yields CDR1 MNHGY and CDR2 SAAAGT. The record originates from a study of sequential checkpoint blockade in melanoma. For the study at large: Arm A got nivolumab then ipilimumab; arm B the reverse, 1:1. TCRβ was sequenced from DNA of some 97 pretreatment tumors. Under 25 patients had matched tumor biopsies before treatment and at week 13 after nivolumab or ipilimumab alone.

Indicated treatment: randomized to nivolumab then ipilimumab (arm A) or the reverse (arm B). Findings and limits, study-wide: PD-L1 staining and CD8+ counts, not mutational load, tracked tumor T-cell clonality.

This chain uses TRBV6-8 with TRBJ2-3; D is ambiguous. This material consisted of tumor tissue (inferred from file names), taken from a patient given nivolumab and ipilimumab in sequence. This TCR came from a human donor with melanoma. The CDR3 coding sequence is TGTGCCAGCAACCGCCCTAGCACAGATACGCAGTATTTT. It codes for CASNRPSTDTQYF.